This note documents a single TCR beta chain sequence. The antigen remains undetermined. This sample was taken from a study of identical twins. Study-wide results and limits: There is a chance that invariant MAIT and iNKT cells partially muddied zero-insertion analyses.

MiXCR was run by TCRdb on the 5' RACE reads, yielding one entry per CDR3 protein. This sample has more than 600,000 distinct CDR3 sequences, with 18% found just once. These data also formed part of another study, on T cells expressing NK-cell markers.

This receptor was taken from a woman younger than 35 in good health. Sequenced input: PBMCs.

DNA for the CDR3: TGTGCCAGCAGCTTACTTTGGGGGGATTCCAGCTACACCTTC. It yields the protein CASSLLWGDSSYTF. The genes are TRBV7-2 and TRBJ1-2, with a weak D call TRBD1 (5 bases). CDR3 length equals 14 residues. Trimming took off 2 bases at V and 9 bases at J, with 16 bases between the two ends. Germline V CDR1 and CDR2: SGHTA, FQGNSA.